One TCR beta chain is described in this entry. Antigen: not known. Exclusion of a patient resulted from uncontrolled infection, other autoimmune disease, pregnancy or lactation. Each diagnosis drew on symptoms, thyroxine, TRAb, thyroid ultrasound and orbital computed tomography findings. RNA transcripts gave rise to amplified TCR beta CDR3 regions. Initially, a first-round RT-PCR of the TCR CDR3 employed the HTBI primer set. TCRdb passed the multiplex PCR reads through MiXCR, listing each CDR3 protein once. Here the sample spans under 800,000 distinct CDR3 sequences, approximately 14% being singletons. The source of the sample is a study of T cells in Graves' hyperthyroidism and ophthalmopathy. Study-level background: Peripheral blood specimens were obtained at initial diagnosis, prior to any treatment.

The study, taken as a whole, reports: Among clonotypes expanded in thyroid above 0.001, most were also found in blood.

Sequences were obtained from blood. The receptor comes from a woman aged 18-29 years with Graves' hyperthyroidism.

In DNA, the CDR3 is TGCGCCAGCAGCTTGCTTTCCGGAATCTACGAGCAGTACTTC. Protein product: CASSLLSGIYEQYF. V gene TRBV5-1 combines with J gene TRBJ2-7; no definite D call. Germline loops: CDR1 SGHRS, CDR2 YFSETQ. The CDR3 runs 14 residues. V lost 1 base and J lost 3, with 11 bases in between. The variable domain in full, completed from reference TRBV5-1 and TRBJ2-7, reads KAGVTQTPRYLIKTRGQQVTLSCSPISGHRSVSWYQQTPGQGLQFLFEYFSETQRNKGNFPGRFSGRQFSNSRSEMNVSTLELGDSALYLCASSLLSGIYEQYFGPGTRLTVT.